One T cell receptor (beta chain) is described in this entry. This record comes from a study of blood T cell repertoires in COVID-19. This table comes from immunoSEQ multiplex PCR, and its TCRdb copy is limited to in-frame clones, with some not included. The sample has 250,000 to 300,000 clones, 88% seen once. Germline V gene sequence: CDR1 SGHAT, CDR2 FQNNGV. The CDR3 sequence is 15 residues long. V was cut by 1 base and J by 2 bases, with 12 bases left in between. The chain employs TRBV11-2 and TRBJ2-7, with D unclear. Sequenced: PBMCs or T cells enriched from blood (not recorded which). This sequence originates from an older woman in a cohort exposed to, infected with or recovered from COVID-19 (not recorded which). The CDR3 nucleotides are TGTGCCAGCAGCTTAGGTCCGGTAGCTGCCTACGAGCAGTACTTC. Its protein is CASSLGPVAAYEQYF.